This TCR beta chain came from a study of cytomegalovirus exposure and HLA in healthy donors. In the case of this clone: Its antigen is unidentified.

Points from the study as a whole: In the analysis, some V segments, TRBV6-2 and TRBV6-3 included, were excluded as indistinguishable. Only CMV serostatus was available as immune exposure information.

Trimming took 0 bases from V and 7 from J, leaving 10 bases between them. There are 14 residues in the CDR3. Germline lookup yields CDR1 SGDLS and CDR2 YYNGEE. It was with 60 Vbeta and 13 Jbeta primers that the PCR ran. Repertoires were generated with immunoSEQ multiplex PCR, while TCRdb's copy carries only in-frame clones and drops some. Seen here are 170,000 or so clones, 80% observed once, and the top ten hold roughly 0.65%. This TCR came from a boy younger than 18 in good health and CMV-seronegative. V usage is TRBV9 and J usage is TRBJ1-4; maybe TRBD1 (5 bases). The specimen sequenced was PBMCs. CDR3 loop: CASSVEWGTEKLFF. The CDR3 nucleotides are TGTGCCAGCAGCGTAGAATGGGGCACTGAAAAACTGTTTTTT.